Shown below are 2 T cell receptor beta chains from a single sample sequenced in a study of regulatory and conventional T cells in RAG deficiency. Clones were sequenced by immunoSEQ multiplex PCR, and TCRdb holds only the in-frame ones, with some missing. The table shows approximately 35,000 clones, with around 76% occurring only once. The sorted conventional CD4+ T cells were CD25-low and CD127-high, with genomic DNA sequenced. Separately, the same data were catalogued under a study of regulatory T cells. As reported in that work: Primers: 52 TRBV forward and 13 TRBJ reverse.

Input material: CD4+ effector T cells sorted from blood. These receptors all come from a human donor in good health.

This clone was seen only a few times. The rearrangement uses TRBV30 and TRBJ2-1; TRBD2 might be the D (6 bases). Germline V gene sequence: CDR1 GTSNPN, CDR2 SVGIG (reference sequence). Trimming shortened V by 3 bases and J by 7 bases, and 16 bases separated the two germline ends. This CDR3 comprises 14 residues. CDR3 sequence (DNA): TGTGCCTGGAGATGGGACTCTAAGAGGAATGAGCAGTTCTTC. The encoded protein is CAWRWDSKRNEQFF.

V is TRBV19 and J is TRBJ2-3; 14 bases match TRBD2. Trimming cost V 0 bases and J 3 bases; bases outside gene matches: 5. This CDR3 is built from 18 residues. Germline CDR1 reads LNHDA; CDR2 reads SQIVND (reference sequence). The DNA for the CDR3 is TGTGCCAGTAGTATAGATTCCGGGACTAGCGGGGGAACAGATACGCAGTATTTT. Protein product: CASSIDSGTSGGTDTQYF.